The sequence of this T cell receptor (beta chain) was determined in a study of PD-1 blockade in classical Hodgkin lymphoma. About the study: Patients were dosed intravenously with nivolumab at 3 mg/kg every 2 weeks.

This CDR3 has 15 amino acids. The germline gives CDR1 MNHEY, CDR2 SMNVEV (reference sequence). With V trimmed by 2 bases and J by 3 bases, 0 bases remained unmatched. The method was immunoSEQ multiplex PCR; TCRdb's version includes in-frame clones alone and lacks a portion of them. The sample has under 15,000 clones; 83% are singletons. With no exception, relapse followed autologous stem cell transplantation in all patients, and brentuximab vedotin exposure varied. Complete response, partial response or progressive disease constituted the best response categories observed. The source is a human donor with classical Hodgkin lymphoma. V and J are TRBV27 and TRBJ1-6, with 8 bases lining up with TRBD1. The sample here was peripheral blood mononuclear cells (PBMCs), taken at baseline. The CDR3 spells CASSLTGGYNSPLHF. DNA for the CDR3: TGTGCCAGCAGTTTAACAGGGGGCTATAATTCACCCCTCCACTTT.